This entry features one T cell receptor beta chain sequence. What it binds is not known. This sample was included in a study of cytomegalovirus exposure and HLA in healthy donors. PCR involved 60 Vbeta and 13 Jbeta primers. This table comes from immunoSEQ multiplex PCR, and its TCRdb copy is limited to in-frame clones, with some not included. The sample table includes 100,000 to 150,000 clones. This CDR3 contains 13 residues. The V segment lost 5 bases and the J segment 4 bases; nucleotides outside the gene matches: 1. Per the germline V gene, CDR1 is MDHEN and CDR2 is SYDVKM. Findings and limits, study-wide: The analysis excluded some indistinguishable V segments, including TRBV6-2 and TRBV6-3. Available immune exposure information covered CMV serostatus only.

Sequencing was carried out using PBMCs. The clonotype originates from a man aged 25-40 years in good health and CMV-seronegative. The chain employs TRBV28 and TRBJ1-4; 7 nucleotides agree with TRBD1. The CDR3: CASSGDSNEKLFF. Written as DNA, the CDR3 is TGTGCCAGCAGTGGGGACAGTAATGAAAAACTGTTTTTT.